These 4 T cell receptor beta chains were all obtained from the same sample, sequenced in a study of CD8+CD57+ T cells in acquired aplastic anemia (dated by TCRdb to 2016 to 2018). The data were produced on an Illumina HiSeq 2000. Genomic DNA was used as template for profiling of TCR beta VDJ combinations and CDR3 sequences. TCRdb trimmed public reads at Q25 via fastp, called clones via MiXCR and kept in-frame beta chains. Rows matching on CDR3 protein sequence are summarized as one entry with the most common DNA and genes. Within this sample are more than 250,000 distinct CDR3 sequences, with 55% to 60% of them counted one time only. 8% of the sample lies in the top ten. The sequencing sample was made of sorted CD4+, CD8+, or CD8+CD57+ T cells (not recorded which) from PBMCs. These receptors originate from a human donor with severe aplastic anemia or a healthy control (not recorded which).

The rearrangement uses TRBV20-1 and TRBJ2-7; 9 bases are shared with TRBD2. V was pared by 4 bases and J by 3 bases, with 7 bases of the junction left unmatched. The CDR3 consists of 14 residues. The germline V gene encodes CDR1 DFQATT and CDR2 SNEGSKA (reference sequence). This CDR3 is CSATQTSGLYEQYF. CDR3 nucleotides: TGCAGTGCTACCCAGACTAGCGGCCTCTACGAGCAGTACTTC.

Remarks on this clonotype: A much larger clone differs from this one at a single base, so this may be a read error. The chain joins TRBV12-3 or TRBV12-4 to TRBJ1-2; unclear D gene. The CDR3 consists of 10 residues. The CDR3 nucleotides are TGTGCCTCTTTCTTCTATGTCTACACCTTC. This gives the protein CASFFYVYTF.

This clonotype was detected once. The chain is built from TRBV7-6 and TRBJ2-2, with D possibly being TRBD2 (5 bases). From germline, CDR1 is SGHVS and CDR2 FNYEAQ. Trimming pared 5 bases from V and 5 bases from J, leaving 12 bases between. This CDR3 is built from 14 residues. The CDR3 here is CASSRRLLTGELFF. The CDR3 DNA sequence: TGTGCCAGCAGCAGGAGACTACTGACCGGGGAGCTGTTTTTT.

This sequence joins TRBV7-2 and TRBJ1-6, with 9 nucleotides matching TRBD1. CDR1 is SGHTA and CDR2 is FQGNSA in the germline V gene. Trimming took 5 bases from V and 6 from J; bases not matched to a gene: 5. There are 15 residues in the CDR3. CDR3 sequence reads: CASSPQGAINSPLHF. The CDR3 region has the DNA TGTGCCAGCAGCCCACAGGGGGCTATTAATTCACCCCTCCACTTT.